This TCR beta chain came from a study of shared clonotypes between healthy human individuals. Study-wide findings and caveats: Memory subsets generally showed smaller estimated richness than naive subsets did. Relative to their counterparts shared across all four donors, non-shared clonotypes exhibited diminished generation probabilities.

Notes on this clone: Its antigen is not identified.

Profiled with immunoSEQ multiplex PCR; TCRdb holds only in-frame clones, not every one. The repertoire holds some 2.1 million clones, with around 95% as singletons. The CDR3 runs 16 residues. The V and J ends lost 3 bases and 4 bases respectively, with 16 bases between them. Germline CDR1 reads WSHSY; CDR2 reads SAAADI. Adult donors, all healthy and HIV-negative, had no recent acute infections or vaccinations. The split of CD4+ cells yielded CD45RA+ naive and CD45RA-negative memory subsets. Sequencing was done on a sample of naive CD4+ T cells sorted from blood. Subset given: CD45RA+ positively selected. The sequence was collected from a young man in good health. This chain links TRBV10-2 with TRBJ1-3, with D hard to call. CDR3 amino acids: CASSELLSGFGNTIYF. CDR3 coding DNA: TGCGCCAGCAGTGAATTACTCTCAGGCTTCGGAAACACCATATATTTT.